Following are 10 T cell receptor beta chains from one sample sequenced in a study of cytomegalovirus exposure and HLA in healthy donors. The PCR employed 60 Vbeta primers together with 13 Jbeta primers. The method was immunoSEQ multiplex PCR; TCRdb's version includes in-frame clones alone and lacks a portion of them. The data show about 110,000 clones, with around 75% seen just once and around 1.2% held by the top ten. The source material was PBMCs. These receptor sequences come from a man in his forties or fifties in good health and CMV-seronegative.

This clone was detected only once. Here the CDR3 reads CASSQGGQVNSPLHF. The CDR3 nucleotides read TGCGCCAGCAGCCAAGGGGGGCAGGTTAATTCACCCCTCCACTTT. The rearrangement links TRBV4-1 to TRBJ1-6; TRBD1 might be the D (6 bases). Trimming took off 1 base at V and 6 bases at J, with 10 bases between the two ends. The CDR3 length is 15 residues. The germline CDR1 and CDR2 sequences are MGHRA and YSYEKL.

This chain links TRBV5-1 with TRBJ2-7; 8 bases align to TRBD1. CDR3 size: 14 residues. The germline V gene encodes CDR1 SGHRS and CDR2 YFSETQ. Trimming at V came to 5 bases and at J to 3 bases, leaving 7 bases not matched to a gene. The CDR3 DNA sequence: TGCGCCAGCAGTTCGACAGGGGAGGTCTACGAGCAGTACTTC. Translating gives CASSSTGEVYEQYF.

CDR3 protein: CASSLVNNEQFF. The CDR3 nucleotides are TGTGCCAGCAGCTTGGTCAACAATGAGCAGTTCTTC. The genes are TRBV5-6 and TRBJ2-1; D is uncertain. Per germline, CDR1 SGHDT and CDR2 YYEEEE. V lost 0 bases, J lost 5 bases, and 3 bases lay in between. The CDR3 spans 12 residues.

The chain combines TRBV7-3 with TRBJ1-1; D unclear. This CDR3 contains 13 residues. V gave up 5 bases and J gave up 0 bases, with 7 bases separating them. The germline gives CDR1 SGHTA, CDR2 FQGTGA. The CDR3, as DNA: TGTGCCAGCAGCCTGACTGTGAACACTGAAGCTTTCTTT. Protein sequence: CASSLTVNTEAFF. The variable domain in full, completed from reference TRBV7-3 and TRBJ1-1, reads GAGVSQTPSNKVTEKGKYVELRCDPISGHTALYWYRQSLGQGPEFLIYFQGTGAADDSGLPNDRFFAVRPEGSVSTLKIQRTERGDSAVYLCASSLTVNTEAFFGQGTRLTVV.

Only a few counts were recorded for this clone. The V gene is TRBV2, the J gene TRBJ2-7; 7 bases fit TRBD1. Germline V gives CDR1 SNHLY, CDR2 FYNNEI. This CDR3 region has 15 residues. V gave up 7 bases and J gave up 7 bases; unmatched junction bases: 16. CDR3 coding DNA: TGTGCCAGCACAGTCGCAACGACAGGGACGCGTGAGCAGTACTTC. It codes for CASTVATTGTREQYF.

This clone has just one count. V is TRBV28 and J is TRBJ2-5; D gene ambiguous. In germline, CDR1 is MDHEN, CDR2 SYDVKM. The CDR3 runs to 14 residues. V was shortened by 0 bases and J by 1 base, with 6 bases between the two germline ends. DNA for the CDR3: TGTGCCAGCAGTTTATGGGCTTTCCAAGAGACCCAGTACTTC. Its protein is CASSLWAFQETQYF.

This rearrangement joins TRBV9 to TRBJ2-3; the D is unclear. There are 16 residues in the CDR3. Germline V lookup: CDR1 SGDLS, CDR2 YYNGEE. V was clipped by 4 bases and J by 2 bases, with 17 bases between them. CDR3 bases: TGTGCCAGCAGCCCCACCCATCCCGGGTCCACAGATACGCAGTATTTT. Translated: CASSPTHPGSTDTQYF. Full variable domain (rest looked up from reference TRBV9 and TRBJ2-3): DSGVTQTPKHLITATGQRVTLRCSPRSGDLSVYWYQQSLDQGLQFLIQYYNGEERAKGNILERFSAQQFPDLHSELNLSSLELGDSALYFCASSPTHPGSTDTQYFGPGTRLTVL.

The chain couples TRBV4-3 to TRBJ1-2; 7 bases fit TRBD1. In germline, CDR1 is LGHNA, CDR2 YSLEER. This CDR3 is 15 amino acids long. V gave up 0 bases and J gave up 4 bases; unmatched junction bases: 5. DNA for the CDR3: TGCGCCAGCAGCCAAGAAAAGGGGGCTGGCTATGGCTACACCTTC. Translated, it gives CASSQEKGAGYGYTF.

The chain employs TRBV28 and TRBJ2-7; D remains unclear. Trimming took 3 bases from V and 2 from J, leaving 8 bases between them. Germline CDR1 reads MDHEN; CDR2 reads SYDVKM. The CDR3 length is 13 residues. CDR3 residues: CASSLAPAYEQYF. Written as DNA, the CDR3 is TGTGCCAGCAGTTTGGCACCAGCCTACGAGCAGTACTTC.

The chain joins TRBV7-9 to TRBJ2-7; 8 nucleotides match TRBD2. There are 15 residues in the CDR3. CDR1 and CDR2 (germline): SEHNR, FQNEAQ (reference sequence). V dropped 4 bases and J dropped 2; count of bases not matched to a gene: 7. CDR3 amino acids: CASSSGREVAYEQYF. In DNA, the CDR3 is TGTGCCAGCAGCTCCGGGAGGGAAGTGGCCTACGAGCAGTACTTC.